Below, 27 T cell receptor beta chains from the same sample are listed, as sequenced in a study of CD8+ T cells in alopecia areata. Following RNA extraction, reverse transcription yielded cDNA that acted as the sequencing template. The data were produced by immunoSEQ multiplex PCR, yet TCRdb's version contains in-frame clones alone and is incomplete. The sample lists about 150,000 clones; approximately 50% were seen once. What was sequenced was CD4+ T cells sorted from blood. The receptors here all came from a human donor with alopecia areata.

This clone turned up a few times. The chain's CDR3 is CASSQVNLGFTDTQYF. The CDR3 DNA is TGCGCCAGCAGCCAAGTAAACTTGGGTTTCACAGATACGCAGTATTTT. V is TRBV4-1 and J is TRBJ2-3, with D unclear. This CDR3 comprises 16 residues. From germline, CDR1 is MGHRA and CDR2 YSYEKL. V lost 1 base and J 2 bases, leaving 13 bases between the germline ends.

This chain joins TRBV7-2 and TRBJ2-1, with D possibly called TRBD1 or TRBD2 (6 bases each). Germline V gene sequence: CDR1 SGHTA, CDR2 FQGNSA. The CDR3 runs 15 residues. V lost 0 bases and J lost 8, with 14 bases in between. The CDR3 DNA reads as TGTGCCAGCAGCTTAGCGGCAGGGGACTTCCATGAGCAGTTCTTC. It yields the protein CASSLAAGDFHEQFF.

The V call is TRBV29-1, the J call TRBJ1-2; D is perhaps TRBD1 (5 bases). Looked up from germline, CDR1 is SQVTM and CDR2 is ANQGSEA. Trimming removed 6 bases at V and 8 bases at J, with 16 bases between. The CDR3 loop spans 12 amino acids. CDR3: CSVRDFDFGYTF. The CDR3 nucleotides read TGCAGCGTCCGGGACTTTGACTTCGGCTACACCTTC.

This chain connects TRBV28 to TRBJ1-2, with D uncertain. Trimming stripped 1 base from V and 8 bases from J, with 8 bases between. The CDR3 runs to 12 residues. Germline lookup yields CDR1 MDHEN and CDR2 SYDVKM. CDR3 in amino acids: CASSLSMGGYTF. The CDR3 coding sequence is TGTGCCAGCAGTTTATCCATGGGAGGCTACACCTTC.

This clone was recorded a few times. The CDR3 DNA reads TGTGCCAGCAGTGTCGCCAGGACTGGGGCCAACGTCCTGACTTTC. Translation: CASSVARTGANVLTF. The chain couples TRBV6-1 to TRBJ2-6; D gene ambiguous. The V gene's germline CDR1 is MNHNS and CDR2 SASEGT. V lost 4 bases, J lost 2 bases, and 9 bases lay in between. This CDR3 is built from 15 residues.

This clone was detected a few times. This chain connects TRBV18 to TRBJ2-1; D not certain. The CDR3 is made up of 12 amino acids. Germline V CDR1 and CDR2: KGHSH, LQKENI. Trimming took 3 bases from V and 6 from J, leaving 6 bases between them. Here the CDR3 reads CASSPNFNEQFF. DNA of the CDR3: TGTGCCAGCTCACCCAATTTCAATGAGCAGTTCTTC. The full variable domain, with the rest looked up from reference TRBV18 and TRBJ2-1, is NAGVMQNPRHLVRRRGQEARLRCSPMKGHSHVYWYRQLPEEGLKFMVYLQKENIIDESGMPKERFSAEFPKEGPSILRIQQVVRGDSAAYFCASSPNFNEQFFGPGTRLTVL.

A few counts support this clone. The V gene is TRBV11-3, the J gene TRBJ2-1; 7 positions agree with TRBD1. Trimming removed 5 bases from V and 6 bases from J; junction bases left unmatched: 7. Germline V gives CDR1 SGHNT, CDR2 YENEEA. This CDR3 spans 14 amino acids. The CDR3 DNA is TGTGCCAGCAGCCGGAGGACAGGAAGCAATGAGCAGTTCTTC. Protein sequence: CASSRRTGSNEQFF.

The CDR3 DNA reads TGTGCCAGCAGTTATCAGGGCTTAGGCCAGCCCCAGCATTTT. This codes for CASSYQGLGQPQHF. The V gene is TRBV6-5, the J gene TRBJ1-5, with a tentative D call TRBD1 (5 bases). This CDR3 has 14 residues. V dropped 3 bases and J dropped 7 bases, with 13 bases sitting between them. Germline V CDR1 and CDR2: MNHEY, SVGAGI.

CDR3 nucleotide sequence: TGTGCCGCGTCGAGTCTCACAGATACGCAGTATTTT. Translated: CAASSLTDTQYF. This chain joins TRBV10-3 and TRBJ2-3; D unresolved. The CDR3 has 12 residues. Trimming left V 11 bases short and J 2 bases short, with 11 bases between. CDR1 ENHRY and CDR2 SYGVKD come from the germline V gene.

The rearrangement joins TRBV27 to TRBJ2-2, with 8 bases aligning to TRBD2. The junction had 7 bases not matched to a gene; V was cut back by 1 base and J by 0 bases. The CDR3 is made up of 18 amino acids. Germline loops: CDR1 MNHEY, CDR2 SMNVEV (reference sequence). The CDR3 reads CASSLWTSLKANTGELFF. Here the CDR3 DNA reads TGTGCCAGCAGTTTATGGACTAGCCTGAAGGCGAACACCGGGGAGCTGTTTTTT.

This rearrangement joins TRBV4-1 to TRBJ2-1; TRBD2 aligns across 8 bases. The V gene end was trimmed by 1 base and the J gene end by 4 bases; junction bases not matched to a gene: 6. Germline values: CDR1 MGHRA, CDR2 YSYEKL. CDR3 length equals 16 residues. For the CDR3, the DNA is TGCGCCAGCAGCCAAGTTAGTAGCGGGGCATACAATGAGCAGTTCTTC. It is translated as CASSQVSSGAYNEQFF.

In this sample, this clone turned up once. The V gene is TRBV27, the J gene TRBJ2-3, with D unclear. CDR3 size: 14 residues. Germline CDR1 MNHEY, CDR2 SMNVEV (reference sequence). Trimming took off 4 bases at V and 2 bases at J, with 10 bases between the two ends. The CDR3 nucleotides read TGTGCCAGCAGTTCTTTTTTAGACACAGATACGCAGTATTTT. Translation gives CASSSFLDTDTQYF.

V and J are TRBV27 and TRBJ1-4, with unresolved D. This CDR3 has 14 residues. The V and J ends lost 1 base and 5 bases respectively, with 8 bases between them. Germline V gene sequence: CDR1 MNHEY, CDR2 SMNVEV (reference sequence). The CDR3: CASSLLGENEKLFF. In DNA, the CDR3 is TGTGCCAGCAGTTTATTGGGAGAGAATGAAAAACTGTTTTTT.

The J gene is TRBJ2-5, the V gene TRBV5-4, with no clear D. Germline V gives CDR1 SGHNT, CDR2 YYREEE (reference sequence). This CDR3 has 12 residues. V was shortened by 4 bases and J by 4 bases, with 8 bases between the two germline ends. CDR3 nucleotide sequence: TGTGCCAGCAGCCCGGTGGGAGAGACCCAGTACTTC. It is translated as CASSPVGETQYF. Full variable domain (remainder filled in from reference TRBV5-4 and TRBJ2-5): ETGVTQSPTHLIKTRGQQVTLRCSSQSGHNTVSWYQQALGQGPQFIFQYYREEENGRGNFPPRFSGLQFPNYSSELNVNALELDDSALYLCASSPVGETQYFGPGTRLLVL.

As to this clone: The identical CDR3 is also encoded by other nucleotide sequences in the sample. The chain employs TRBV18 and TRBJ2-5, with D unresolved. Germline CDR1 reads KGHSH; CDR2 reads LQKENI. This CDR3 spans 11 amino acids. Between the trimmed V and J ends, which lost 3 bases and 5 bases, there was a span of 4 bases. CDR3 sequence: CASSPRETQYF. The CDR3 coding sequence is TGTGCCAGCTCACCCCGGGAGACCCAGTACTTC.

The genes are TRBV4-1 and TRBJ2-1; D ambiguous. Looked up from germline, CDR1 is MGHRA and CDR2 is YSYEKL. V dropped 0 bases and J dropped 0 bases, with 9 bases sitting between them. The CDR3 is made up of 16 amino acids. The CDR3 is CASSQEPPRSYNEQFF. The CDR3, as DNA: TGCGCCAGCAGCCAAGAGCCCCCCCGCTCCTACAATGAGCAGTTCTTC.

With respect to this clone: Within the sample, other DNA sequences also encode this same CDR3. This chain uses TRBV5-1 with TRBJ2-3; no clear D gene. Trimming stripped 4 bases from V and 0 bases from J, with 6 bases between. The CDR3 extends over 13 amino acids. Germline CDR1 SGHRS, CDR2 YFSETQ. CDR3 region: CASSPPSTDTQYF. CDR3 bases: TGCGCCAGCAGCCCCCCGAGCACAGATACGCAGTATTTT.

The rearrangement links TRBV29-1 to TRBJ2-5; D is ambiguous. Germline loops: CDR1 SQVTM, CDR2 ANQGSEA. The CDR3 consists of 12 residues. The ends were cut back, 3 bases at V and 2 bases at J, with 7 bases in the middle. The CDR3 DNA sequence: TGCAGCGTTGACTGGTCTCAAGAGACCCAGTACTTC. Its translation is CSVDWSQETQYF.

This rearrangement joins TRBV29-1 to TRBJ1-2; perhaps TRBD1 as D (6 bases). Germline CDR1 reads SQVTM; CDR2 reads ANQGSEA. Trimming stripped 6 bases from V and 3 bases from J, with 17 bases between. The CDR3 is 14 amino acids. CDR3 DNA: TGCAGCGTCGGCTTACAGGGCTTCGACTATGGCTACACCTTC. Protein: CSVGLQGFDYGYTF.

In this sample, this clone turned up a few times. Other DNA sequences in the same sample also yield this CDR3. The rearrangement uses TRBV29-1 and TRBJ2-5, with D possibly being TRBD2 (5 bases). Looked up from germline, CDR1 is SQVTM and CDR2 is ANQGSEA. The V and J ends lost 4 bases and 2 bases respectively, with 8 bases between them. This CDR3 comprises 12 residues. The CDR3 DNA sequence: TGCAGCGTTGTACCGGGACAAGAGACCCAGTACTTC. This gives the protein CSVVPGQETQYF.

The CDR3 DNA is TGCAGCGAAGGGACCGAGAACTATGGCTACACCTTC. Its protein is CSEGTENYGYTF. The V call is TRBV29-1, the J call TRBJ1-2, with a tentative D call TRBD1 (5 bases). V lost 7 bases to trimming and J lost 2 bases, with 11 bases between them. Germline V lookup: CDR1 SQVTM, CDR2 ANQGSEA. The CDR3 is 12 residues long. The whole variable domain, remainder taken from reference TRBV29-1 and TRBJ1-2, is SAVISQKPSRDICQRGTSLTIQCQVDSQVTMMFWYRQQPGQSLTLIATANQGSEATYESGFVIDKFPISRPNLTFSTLTVSNMSPEDSSIYLCSEGTENYGYTFGSGTRLTVV.

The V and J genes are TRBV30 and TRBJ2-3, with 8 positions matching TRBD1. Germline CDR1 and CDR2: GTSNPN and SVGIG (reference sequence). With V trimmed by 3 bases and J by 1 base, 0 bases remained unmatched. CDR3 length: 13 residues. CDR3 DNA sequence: TGTGCCTGGAGGACAGGGGGCACAGATACGCAGTATTTT. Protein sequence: CAWRTGGTDTQYF. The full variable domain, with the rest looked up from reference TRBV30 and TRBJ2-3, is SQTIHQWPATLVQPVGSPLSLECTVEGTSNPNLYWYRQAAGRGLQLLFYSVGIGQISSEVPQNLSASRPQDRQFILSSKKLLLSDSGFYLCAWRTGGTDTQYFGPGTRLTVL.

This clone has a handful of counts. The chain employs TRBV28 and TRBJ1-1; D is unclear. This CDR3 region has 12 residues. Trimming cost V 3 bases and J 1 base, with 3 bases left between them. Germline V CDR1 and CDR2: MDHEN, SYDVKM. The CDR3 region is CASSFRNTEAFF. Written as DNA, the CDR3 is TGTGCCAGCAGTTTCCGGAACACTGAAGCTTTCTTT.

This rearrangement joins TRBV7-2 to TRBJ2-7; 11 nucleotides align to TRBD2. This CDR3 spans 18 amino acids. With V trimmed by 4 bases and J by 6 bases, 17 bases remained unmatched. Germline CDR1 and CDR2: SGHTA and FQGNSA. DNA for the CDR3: TGTGCCAGCAGCTCCCTACCGGGACTAGCGGTTCCTAAGGGCGAGCAGTACTTC. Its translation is CASSSLPGLAVPKGEQYF.

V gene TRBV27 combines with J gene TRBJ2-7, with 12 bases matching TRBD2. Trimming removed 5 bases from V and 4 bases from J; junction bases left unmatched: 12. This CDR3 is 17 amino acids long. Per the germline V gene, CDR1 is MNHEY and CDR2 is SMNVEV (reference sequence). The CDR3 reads CASSLAPRTSGNYEQYF. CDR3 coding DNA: TGTGCCAGCAGTCTAGCCCCGCGGACTAGCGGGAATTACGAGCAGTACTTC.

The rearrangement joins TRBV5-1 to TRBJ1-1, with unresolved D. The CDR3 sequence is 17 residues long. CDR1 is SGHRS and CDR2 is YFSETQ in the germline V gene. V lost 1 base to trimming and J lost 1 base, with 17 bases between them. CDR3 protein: CASSLMGSTAGNTEAFF. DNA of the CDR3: TGCGCCAGCAGCTTGATGGGGTCGACGGCGGGGAACACTGAAGCTTTCTTT.

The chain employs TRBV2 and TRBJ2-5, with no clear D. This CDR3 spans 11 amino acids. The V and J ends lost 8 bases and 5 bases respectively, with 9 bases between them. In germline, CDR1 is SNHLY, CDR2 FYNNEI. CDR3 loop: CASLLGETQYF. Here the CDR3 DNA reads TGTGCCAGCTTATTGGGGGAGACCCAGTACTTC.